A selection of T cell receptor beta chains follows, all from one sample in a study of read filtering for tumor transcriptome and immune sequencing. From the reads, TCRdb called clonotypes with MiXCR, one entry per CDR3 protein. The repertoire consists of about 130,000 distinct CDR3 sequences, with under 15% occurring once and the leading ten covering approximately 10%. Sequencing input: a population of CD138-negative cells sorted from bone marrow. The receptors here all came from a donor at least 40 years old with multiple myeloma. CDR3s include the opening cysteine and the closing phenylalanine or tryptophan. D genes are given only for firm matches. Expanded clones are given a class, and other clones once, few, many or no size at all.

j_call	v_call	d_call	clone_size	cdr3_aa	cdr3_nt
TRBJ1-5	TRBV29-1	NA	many	CSVGQEPQHF	TGCAGCGTCGGCCAGGAGCCCCAGCATTTT
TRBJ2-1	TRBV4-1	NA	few	CASSQSYRALGGPGYNEQFF	TGCGCCAGCAGCCAAAGTTACCGGGCCCTCGGAGGTCCCGGGTACAATGAGCAGTTCTTC
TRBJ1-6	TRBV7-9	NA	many	CASSPGIGSSSLHF	TGTGCCAGCAGCCCCGGGATAGGCAGTTCTTCCCTCCACTTT
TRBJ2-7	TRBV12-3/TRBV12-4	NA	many	CASSLGALREQYF	TGTGCCAGCAGTTTAGGGGCCCTCCGCGAGCAGTACTTC
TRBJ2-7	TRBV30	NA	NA	CACSQSYEQYF	TGTGCCTGTAGTCAGAGCTACGAGCAGTACTTC
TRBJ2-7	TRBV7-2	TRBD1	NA	CASSPQGDKHYEQYF	TGTGCCAGCAGCCCGCAGGGGGACAAGCACTACGAGCAGTACTTC
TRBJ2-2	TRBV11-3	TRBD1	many	CASSLGQGSGELFF	TGTGCCAGCAGCTTGGGACAGGGGAGTGGGGAGCTGTTTTTT
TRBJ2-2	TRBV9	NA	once	CASSVPQGTATGELFF	TGTGCCAGCAGCGTCCCACAGGGAACGGCCACCGGGGAGCTGTTTTTT
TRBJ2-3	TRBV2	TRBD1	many	CASSPTRQGRSDTQYF	TGTGCCAGCAGTCCAACTCGACAGGGGAGGTCAGATACGCAGTATTTT
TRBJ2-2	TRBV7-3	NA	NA	CASSLTGSHSTPGSCFF	NA
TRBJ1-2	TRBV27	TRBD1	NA	CASSFFGQGDYGYTF	TGTGCCAGCAGTTTCTTCGGACAGGGGGACTATGGCTACACCTTC
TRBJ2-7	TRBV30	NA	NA	CAWSVHRWEQYF	TGTGCCTGGAGTGTACACAGATGGGAGCAGTACTTC
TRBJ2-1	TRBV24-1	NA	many	CATSDFGVSGNEQFF	TGTGCCACCAGTGATTTTGGGGTATCGGGCAATGAGCAGTTCTTC
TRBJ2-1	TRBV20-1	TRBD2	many	CSTTSGVDEQFF	TGCAGTACGACTAGCGGGGTCGATGAGCAGTTCTTC
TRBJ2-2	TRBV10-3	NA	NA	CAISEMAGSTGELFF	TGTGCCATCAGTGAAATGGCTGGGAGTACCGGGGAGCTGTTTTTT
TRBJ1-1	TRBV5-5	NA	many	CASGYTAILNTEAFF	TGTGCCAGCGGATACACAGCTATACTGAACACTGAAGCTTTCTTT
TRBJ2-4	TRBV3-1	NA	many	CASSQDLAKNIQYF	TGTGCCAGCAGCCAAGATCTAGCCAAAAACATTCAGTACTTC
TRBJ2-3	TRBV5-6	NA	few	CASSSPEPTDTQYF	TGTGCCAGCAGCTCGCCGGAACCCACAGATACGCAGTATTTT
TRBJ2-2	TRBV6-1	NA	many	CASNDRGTRGQTGELFF	TGTGCCAGCAACGACCGCGGGACAAGGGGTCAGACCGGGGAGCTGTTTTTT
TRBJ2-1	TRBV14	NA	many	CASSQASSYNEQFF	TGTGCCAGCAGCCAAGCGAGCTCCTACAATGAGCAGTTCTTC
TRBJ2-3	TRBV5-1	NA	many	CASSLQGGGDTDTQYF	TGCGCCAGCAGCTTACAGGGCGGAGGGGACACAGATACGCAGTATTTT
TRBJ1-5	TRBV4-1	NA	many	CASSQASAIGRPQHF	TGCGCCAGCAGCCAAGCCTCAGCTATTGGGAGGCCCCAGCATTTT
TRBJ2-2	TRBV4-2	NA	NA	CASSPPTRNTGELFF	TGTGCCAGCAGCCCGCCAACTAGGAACACCGGGGAGCTGTTTTTT
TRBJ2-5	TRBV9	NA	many	CASSPGTQETQYF	TGTGCCAGCAGTCCCGGGACACAAGAGACCCAGTACTTC
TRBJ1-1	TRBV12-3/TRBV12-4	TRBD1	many	CASSSGDRGHVALAFF	TGTGCCAGCAGTTCCGGGGACAGGGGGCACGTTGCACTAGCTTTCTTT
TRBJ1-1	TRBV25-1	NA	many	CASTSNTGGNTEAFF	TGTGCCAGCACTTCAAACACGGGGGGGAACACTGAAGCTTTCTTT
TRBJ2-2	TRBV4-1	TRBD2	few	CASSPSGAEGYTGELFF	TGCGCCAGCAGCCCTAGCGGGGCCGAGGGGTACACCGGGGAGCTGTTTTTT
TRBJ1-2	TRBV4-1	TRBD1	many	CASRQNPGQARSGYTF	TGCGCCAGCCGGCAAAACCCGGGACAGGCTCGATCTGGCTACACCTTC
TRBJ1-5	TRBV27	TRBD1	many	CASSLWDRINQPQHF	TGTGCCAGCAGTTTATGGGACAGAATCAATCAGCCCCAGCATTTT
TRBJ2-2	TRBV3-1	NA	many	CASSQVRGLGGELFF	TGTGCCAGCAGCCAAGTTCGGGGGTTGGGCGGGGAGCTGTTTTTT